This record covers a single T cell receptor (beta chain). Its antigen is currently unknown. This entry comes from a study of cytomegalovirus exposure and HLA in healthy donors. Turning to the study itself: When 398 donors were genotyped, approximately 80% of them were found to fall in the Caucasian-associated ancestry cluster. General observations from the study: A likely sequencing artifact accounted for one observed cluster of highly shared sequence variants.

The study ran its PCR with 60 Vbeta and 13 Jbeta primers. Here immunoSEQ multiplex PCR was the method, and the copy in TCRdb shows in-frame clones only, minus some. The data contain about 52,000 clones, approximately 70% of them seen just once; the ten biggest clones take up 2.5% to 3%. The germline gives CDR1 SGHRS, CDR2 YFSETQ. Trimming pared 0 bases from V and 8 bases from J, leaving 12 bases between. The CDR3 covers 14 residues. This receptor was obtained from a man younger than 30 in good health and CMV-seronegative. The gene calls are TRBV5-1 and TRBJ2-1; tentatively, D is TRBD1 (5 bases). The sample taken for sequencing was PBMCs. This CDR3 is CASSLGQGRDEQFF. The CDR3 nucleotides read TGCGCCAGCAGCTTGGGTCAGGGTAGGGATGAGCAGTTCTTC.